This T cell receptor beta chain came from a study of blood T cell repertoires in COVID-19. Study-wide background: COVID-19 samples collected from the United States, Italy and Spain covered acute and convalescent phases. In each case, the material was cDNA or gDNA derived from T cells, B-cell-depleted T cells, or PBMCs.

Authors' data handling: Amplifying reference gene primers gave estimates of nucleated cell counts. Sequenced by immunoSEQ multiplex PCR; TCRdb stores in-frame clones only, minus some. That table gives V, J and clone size, and the DNA gave D and trimming. Seen here are about 210,000 clones, about 87% observed once, and the top ten hold 3%. This clone showed up just a few times. The length of the CDR3 is 16 residues. Trimming took 4 bases from V and 5 from J, leaving 22 bases between them. Looked up from germline, CDR1 is SGHDT and CDR2 is YYEEEE. The gene calls are TRBV5-6 and TRBJ2-7; no clear D gene. The clonotype comes from a man in his sixties with acute or convalescent COVID-19. Sequenced sample: peripheral blood. CDR3 loop: CASSRGLVGNPHEQYF. Written as DNA, the CDR3 is TGTGCCAGCAGCCGCGGCCTGGTAGGTAACCCCCACGAGCAGTACTTC.